The 29 T cell receptor beta chains listed next were all sequenced from one sample in a study of T cell repertoires in cytomegalovirus infection. Their recognized antigens are unknown. TCRdb itself ran the reads through MiXCR, one entry per CDR3 protein. The sample includes some 800,000 distinct CDR3 sequences, around 29% of them seen just once. The sample was cultured CD8+ T cells from PBMCs, taken from culture after CMV antigen stimulation. All receptors derive from a human donor in good health (CMV status not recorded). Some clones in this sample may be carry-over from other donors' samples.

This clonotype was picked up a small number of times. The chain has TRBV4-1 and TRBJ1-1; the D gene is possibly TRBD1 (5 bases). Trimming shortened V by 3 bases and J by 4 bases, and 12 bases separated the two germline ends. The germline CDR1 and CDR2 sequences are MGHRA and YSYEKL. The CDR3 is made up of 14 amino acids. The CDR3 region is CASSHPGGGTEAFF. The DNA of the CDR3 is TGCGCCAGCAGCCATCCGGGGGGGGGCACTGAAGCTTTCTTT.

The V and J genes are TRBV6-5 and TRBJ2-3; the match to TRBD2 covers 12 bases. The CDR3 loop spans 17 amino acids. The germline gives CDR1 MNHEY, CDR2 SVGAGI. The J segment lost 4 bases and the V segment lost 2 bases, leaving 7 bases of the junction unmatched. The CDR3 here is CASSYRASGGASDTQYF. CDR3 nucleotide sequence: TGTGCCAGCAGTTACCGAGCTAGCGGGGGGGCCTCAGATACGCAGTATTTT.

The chain couples TRBV25-1 to TRBJ2-1; D possibly corresponds to TRBD1 (7 bases). Per germline, CDR1 MGHDK and CDR2 SYGVNS. Deletions cut 3 bases from V and 5 bases from J, with 8 bases between. The CDR3 consists of 13 residues. The CDR3 DNA sequence: TGTGCCAGCAGTGACAGGGGGGACAATGAGCAGTTCTTC. Its protein is CASSDRGDNEQFF.

This clonotype was picked up a small number of times. V and J are TRBV5-6 and TRBJ2-2, with 10 bases that match TRBD1. The trim removed 3 bases at V and 3 bases at J, leaving 8 bases unmatched. Germline V CDR1 and CDR2: SGHDT, YYEEEE. The CDR3 length is 17 residues. The CDR3 DNA is TGTGCCAGCAGCTGGCGCGGAGGGACAGGGGACACCGGGGAGCTGTTTTTT. Its translation is CASSWRGGTGDTGELFF. Looking up the rest from reference TRBV5-6 and TRBJ2-2 gives the full variable domain: DAGVTQSPTHLIKTRGQQVTLRCSPKSGHDTVSWYQQALGQGPQFIFQYYEEEERQRGNFPDRFSGHQFPNYSSELNVNALLLGDSALYLCASSWRGGTGDTGELFFGEGSRLTVL.

This clonotype was observed a few times. The rearrangement joins TRBV7-6 to TRBJ1-2; no clear D gene. The CDR3 totals 13 residues. V was clipped by 5 bases and J by 0 bases, with 7 bases between them. Germline CDR1 SGHVS, CDR2 FNYEAQ. The CDR3: CASSLQTNYGYTF. The CDR3 bases are TGTGCCAGCAGCCTACAGACTAACTATGGCTACACCTTC. The whole variable domain, filled in from reference TRBV7-6 and TRBJ1-2, reads GAGVSQSPRYKVTKRGQDVALRCDPISGHVSLYWYRQALGQGPEFLTYFNYEAQQDKSGLPNDRFSAERPEGSISTLTIQRTEQRDSAMYRCASSLQTNYGYTFGSGTRLTVV.

In this sample, this clonotype turned up many times. This chain joins TRBV7-2 and TRBJ1-5; D is perhaps TRBD1 (6 bases). V was pared by 4 bases and J by 6 bases, with 13 bases between. CDR1 SGHTA and CDR2 FQGNSA come from the germline V gene. There are 14 residues in the CDR3. CDR3 DNA sequence: TGTGCCAGCAGCTCCGCCGGAGGGGGTCAGCCCCAGCATTTT. It specifies CASSSAGGGQPQHF.

The sample holds many counts of this clonotype. The CDR3 loop reads CASSTTGQGTGELFF. The CDR3 nucleotides read TGTGCCAGCAGCACTACCGGACAGGGAACCGGGGAGCTGTTTTTT. The rearrangement links TRBV7-2 to TRBJ2-2, with 8 bases that match TRBD1. The CDR3 is 15 residues long. Germline V gene data show CDR1 as SGHTA and CDR2 as FQGNSA. V lost 5 bases to trimming and J lost 5 bases; unmatched junction nucleotides: 7.

This clonotype was found many times. The rearrangement joins TRBV14 to TRBJ2-5; 7 nucleotides line up with TRBD2. The CDR3 is 12 residues long. The junction had 6 bases not matched to a gene; V was cut back by 4 bases and J by 10 bases. Per the germline V gene, CDR1 is SGHDN and CDR2 is FVKESK. The CDR3 reads CASSRRGNGQYF. The CDR3 DNA reads TGTGCCAGCAGCCGGCGGGGGAACGGCCAGTACTTC.

This clonotype appeared a few times. The chain is built from TRBV29-1 and TRBJ1-1, with a weak D call TRBD1 (6 bases). The V end was cut by 5 bases, the J end by 8 bases, with 18 bases between. CDR1 is SQVTM, CDR2 ANQGSEA, per germline. This CDR3 contains 13 residues. This CDR3 is CSVPGGVKLEAFF. CDR3 nucleotides: TGCAGCGTTCCCGGGGGCGTTAAGCTCGAAGCTTTCTTT.

The chain has TRBV11-2 and TRBJ2-3; D could derive from TRBD1 or TRBD2 (5 bases each). CDR1 and CDR2 from the germline V gene are SGHAT and FQNNGV. The CDR3 sequence is 16 residues long. The V and J ends lost 4 bases and 5 bases respectively, with 19 bases between them. The CDR3: CASSSGTLGLRDTQYF. Written as DNA, the CDR3 is TGTGCCAGCAGCTCTGGGACGCTTGGCCTTCGAGATACGCAGTATTTT.

The rearrangement links TRBV12-3 or TRBV12-4 to TRBJ2-1; D remains unclear. The CDR3 length is 15 residues. V was pared by 6 bases and J by 0 bases, with 12 bases between. CDR3 sequence (DNA): TGTGCCAGCAGCGCCCTAGACCGCTCCTACAATGAGCAGTTCTTC. Amino acids: CASSALDRSYNEQFF.

The J gene is TRBJ1-4, the V gene TRBV4-3; D not certain. The CDR3 runs 15 residues. The germline gives CDR1 LGHNA, CDR2 YSLEER. Trimming pared 1 base from V and 2 bases from J, leaving 8 bases between. CDR3 DNA sequence: TGCGCCAGCAGCCAAGGGACCGGGACTAATGAAAAACTGTTTTTT. This codes for CASSQGTGTNEKLFF.

This clonotype occurred many times. The J gene is TRBJ2-1, the V gene TRBV6-5, with D unresolved. With 0 bases removed from V and 7 bases from J, the gap between germline ends came to 7 bases. CDR1 and CDR2 from the germline V gene are MNHEY and SVGAGI. The length of the CDR3 is 13 residues. As DNA, the CDR3 is TGTGCCAGCAGTTACTCGAGAAGAAATGAGCAGTTCTTC. The encoded protein is CASSYSRRNEQFF.

In this sample, this clonotype turned up a few times. The chain carries TRBV27 and TRBJ2-1; D perhaps matches TRBD2 (6 bases). V was clipped by 5 bases and J by 6 bases, with 11 bases between them. CDR1 and CDR2 (germline): MNHEY, SMNVEV (reference sequence). CDR3 size: 13 residues. This CDR3 reads CASSPGLINEQFF. In DNA, the CDR3 is TGTGCCAGCAGTCCGGGACTCATCAATGAGCAGTTCTTC.

The sample holds a few counts of this clonotype. This chain uses TRBV7-6 with TRBJ2-1, with a possible D match to TRBD2 (5 bases). V was shortened by 1 base and J by 8 bases, with 18 bases between the two germline ends. The CDR3 covers 16 residues. Germline V gene data show CDR1 as SGHVS and CDR2 as FNYEAQ. In DNA form, the CDR3 reads TGTGCCAGCAGCTTAGGCGGAGGCAGAATAGGCGATGAGCAGTTCTTC. Amino acids: CASSLGGGRIGDEQFF. Looking up the rest from reference TRBV7-6 and TRBJ2-1 gives the full variable domain: GAGVSQSPRYKVTKRGQDVALRCDPISGHVSLYWYRQALGQGPEFLTYFNYEAQQDKSGLPNDRFSAERPEGSISTLTIQRTEQRDSAMYRCASSLGGGRIGDEQFFGPGTRLTVL.

This clonotype has a handful of counts. The chain joins TRBV7-6 to TRBJ2-2, with 10 bases fitting TRBD2. Germline loops: CDR1 SGHVS, CDR2 FNYEAQ. V lost 3 bases, J lost 1 base, and 5 bases stayed unmatched. This CDR3 is 17 amino acids long. CDR3 sequence (DNA): TGTGCCAGCAGCTTTCCTAGCGGGGGCCAGAACACCGGGGAGCTGTTTTTT. Translated: CASSFPSGGQNTGELFF.

This chain connects TRBV4-2 to TRBJ2-5; possible D gene TRBD1, 6 bases. The V gene lost 0 bases and the J gene lost 1 base, with 9 bases spanning the gap. Germline CDR1 reads LGHNA; CDR2 reads YNFKEQ. The CDR3 length is 15 residues. CDR3 protein: CASSQDGQLQETQYF. The CDR3 region has the DNA TGTGCCAGCAGCCAAGACGGACAGCTCCAAGAGACCCAGTACTTC.

The rearrangement joins TRBV19 to TRBJ2-3, with a tentative D call TRBD1 (6 bases). The germline V gene encodes CDR1 LNHDA and CDR2 SQIVND (reference sequence). This CDR3 is 15 amino acids long. The V and J ends lost 6 bases and 0 bases respectively, with 13 bases between them. The CDR3 sequence: CASRDRWTSTDTQYF. As DNA, the CDR3 is TGTGCCAGTAGAGACAGGTGGACTAGCACAGATACGCAGTATTTT.

There are many counts of this clonotype. V gene TRBV7-9 combines with J gene TRBJ2-1, with TRBD1 matching over 9 bases. The CDR3 is 16 amino acids. Germline V gene lookup returns CDR1 SEHNR and CDR2 FQNEAQ (reference sequence). V lost 10 bases, J lost 6 bases, and 16 bases stayed unmatched. CDR3 protein: CAIQDRGSGWGNEQFF. In DNA, the CDR3 is TGTGCCATTCAGGACAGGGGATCTGGGTGGGGCAATGAGCAGTTCTTC.

V is TRBV7-6 and J is TRBJ1-1; weak D call: TRBD1 (5 bases). V lost 1 base and J 0 bases, leaving 15 bases between the germline ends. The CDR3 length is 17 residues. CDR1 is SGHVS, CDR2 FNYEAQ, per germline. In DNA form, the CDR3 reads TGTGCCAGCAGCTTAGTGAGTAGACAGCTCATGAACACTGAAGCTTTCTTT. Its translation is CASSLVSRQLMNTEAFF.

This chain joins TRBV5-4 and TRBJ2-3; D gene uncertain. Germline V lookup: CDR1 SGHNT, CDR2 YYREEE (reference sequence). V was pared by 0 bases and J by 2 bases, with 10 bases between. This CDR3 is built from 15 residues. The DNA of the CDR3 is TGTGCCAGCAGCTTGGTTGGGGAACCCACAGATACGCAGTATTTT. Its translation: CASSLVGEPTDTQYF.

Regarding this clonotype: One end of the junction varies from germline; a read error may be responsible. This chain uses TRBV5-4 with TRBJ2-1; perhaps TRBD2 as D (5 bases). Germline V gene lookup returns CDR1 SGHNT and CDR2 YYREEE (reference sequence). The CDR3 is made up of 14 amino acids. The CDR3: CTSRMEVGNNEQFF. CDR3 bases: TGTACCAGCAGGATGGAGGTGGGGAACAATGAGCAGTTCTTC.

The rearrangement links TRBV12-3 or TRBV12-4 to TRBJ2-3, with D tentatively TRBD1 (6 bases). The CDR3 covers 14 residues. V was trimmed by 3 bases and J by 2 bases, leaving 9 bases between them. The CDR3 region is CASSLGAPTDTQYF. The CDR3 nucleotides are TGTGCCAGCAGTTTGGGGGCACCCACAGATACGCAGTATTTT.

This clonotype has a handful of counts. The gene calls are TRBV12-3 or TRBV12-4 and TRBJ2-7; 10 bases match TRBD2. With 1 base clipped from V and 3 bases from J, the junction kept 3 bases outside the gene matches. The CDR3 consists of 15 residues. The CDR3 here is CASSLGAGGLYEQYV. The CDR3 nucleotides read TGTGCCAGCAGTTTAGGAGCGGGGGGGCTCTACGAGCAGTACGTC.

This clonotype was detected only a few times. The gene calls are TRBV7-9 and TRBJ1-1; 8 nucleotides agree with TRBD1. The CDR3 is 15 residues long. Germline loops: CDR1 SEHNR, CDR2 FQNEAQ (reference sequence). After removal of 5 bases from V and 3 bases from J, the junction contained 8 bases not matched to a gene. CDR3 protein: CASSPRQGRDTEAFF. The DNA for the CDR3 is TGTGCCAGCAGCCCTCGACAGGGGAGAGACACTGAAGCTTTCTTT.

Notes on this clonotype: This clone may be a read error of a much larger clone one base away. The chain combines TRBV7-6 with TRBJ1-5; D is uncertain. Looked up from germline, CDR1 is SGHVS and CDR2 is FNYEAQ. The CDR3 loop spans 12 amino acids. The CDR3: CAGSPLGQPQHF. DNA of the CDR3: TGTGCCGGCAGCCCTTTGGGTCAGCCCCAGCATTTT. The full variable domain, rest sourced from reference TRBV7-6 and TRBJ1-5, is GAGVSQSPRYKVTKRGQDVALRCDPISGHVSLYWYRQALGQGPEFLTYFNYEAQQDKSGLPNDRFSAERPEGSISTLTIQRTEQRDSAMYRCAGSPLGQPQHFGDGTRLSIL.

CDR3 residues: CASSFEQGGQETQYF. DNA of the CDR3: TGTGCCAGCAGTTTTGAACAGGGAGGCCAAGAGACCCAGTACTTC. The chain uses TRBV28 and TRBJ2-5, with D possibly being TRBD1 or TRBD2 (6 bases each). V gave up 3 bases and J gave up 1 base, with 12 bases separating them. There are 15 residues in the CDR3. Germline V gene lookup returns CDR1 MDHEN and CDR2 SYDVKM.

The rearrangement joins TRBV7-9 to TRBJ1-1, with D unclear. The CDR3 sequence is 15 residues long. Germline V gene lookup returns CDR1 SEHNR and CDR2 FQNEAQ (reference sequence). V lost 1 base and J lost 4, with 13 bases in between. The CDR3 loop is CASSLVDGRPTEAFF. CDR3 bases: TGTGCCAGCAGCTTAGTGGACGGCAGGCCCACTGAAGCTTTCTTT.

The chain is built from TRBV12-3 or TRBV12-4 and TRBJ1-4; no firm D call. Trimming took off 0 bases at V and 6 bases at J, with 8 bases between the two ends. The CDR3 spans 14 residues. The CDR3 protein is CASSLAGLDEKLFF. The CDR3 coding sequence is TGTGCCAGCAGTTTAGCAGGGTTGGATGAAAAACTGTTTTTT.